The rows below give T cell receptor beta chains drawn from one sample of a study of cytomegalovirus exposure and HLA in healthy donors. The data were produced by immunoSEQ multiplex PCR, yet TCRdb's version contains in-frame clones alone and is incomplete. The sample holds approximately 190,000 clones, around 78% seen once. Sequenced material: PBMCs. The receptors were sampled from a woman aged 25-40 years in good health and CMV-seropositive. Each CDR3 is given with its conserved first and last residue. The D gene is left open where the match is weak. Some rows mark clone size as missing; the rest say once, few, many or name a class of expanded clone.

clone_size: -; d_call: TRBD2; v_call: TRBV6-5; j_call: TRBJ2-1; cdr3_nt: TGTGCCAGCAGTTACTTAGCGGGGGGGAGCAATGAGCAGTTCTTC; cdr3_aa: CASSYLAGGSNEQFF
clone_size: -; d_call: TRBD2; v_call: TRBV5-1; j_call: TRBJ2-2; cdr3_nt: TGCGCCAGCCGACGACTAGCGGGGGTTAATACGAACACCGGGGAGCTGTTTTTT; cdr3_aa: CASRRLAGVNTNTGELFF
clone_size: -; d_call: -; v_call: TRBV6-1; j_call: TRBJ2-7; cdr3_nt: TGTGCCAGCACCGGGCGGACATACCCCTACGAGCAGTACTTC; cdr3_aa: CASTGRTYPYEQYF
clone_size: -; d_call: -; v_call: TRBV5-6; j_call: TRBJ1-2; cdr3_nt: TGTGCCAGCAGAGCTGGACATCTTTACTATGGCTACACCTTC; cdr3_aa: CASRAGHLYYGYTF
clone_size: -; d_call: TRBD2; v_call: TRBV28; j_call: TRBJ2-2; cdr3_nt: TGTGCCAGCACCTCGGGGGGGCGAGACGGGGAGCTGTTTTTT; cdr3_aa: CASTSGGRDGELFF
clone_size: -; d_call: -; v_call: TRBV30; j_call: TRBJ1-3; cdr3_nt: TGTGCCTGGACCGGGGGAAGCGGGAACACCATATATTTT; cdr3_aa: CAWTGGSGNTIYF
clone_size: -; d_call: TRBD1; v_call: TRBV30; j_call: TRBJ1-4; cdr3_nt: TGTGCCTGGAGTCCGGACAGGGAAAAACTGTTTTTT; cdr3_aa: CAWSPDREKLFF
clone_size: few; d_call: TRBD2; v_call: TRBV2; j_call: TRBJ2-3; cdr3_nt: TGTGCCAGCAGTGACGAGAGTCTAGCGGGAATCTACCCGCCCGATACGCAGTATTTT; cdr3_aa: CASSDESLAGIYPPDTQYF
clone_size: -; d_call: -; v_call: TRBV29-1; j_call: TRBJ2-7; cdr3_nt: TGCAGCGTTCGACTCGAGCCCTACGAGCAGTACTTC; cdr3_aa: CSVRLEPYEQYF
clone_size: -; d_call: -; v_call: TRBV7-9; j_call: TRBJ1-2; cdr3_nt: TGTGCCAGCAGCTTAGTAGGACACAACTATGGCTACACCTTC; cdr3_aa: CASSLVGHNYGYTF
clone_size: -; d_call: TRBD1; v_call: TRBV7-9; j_call: TRBJ1-5; cdr3_nt: TGTGCCAGCAGTTACGGGACAGGGTCTGTCAGCAATCAGCCCCAGCATTTT; cdr3_aa: CASSYGTGSVSNQPQHF
clone_size: -; d_call: TRBD2; v_call: TRBV30; j_call: TRBJ2-7; cdr3_nt: TGTGCCTGGAGTGTACAGACGGGGGGAGGCGAGCAGTACTTC; cdr3_aa: CAWSVQTGGGEQYF
clone_size: -; d_call: -; v_call: TRBV5-1; j_call: TRBJ2-5; cdr3_nt: TGCGCCAGCAGCCTAAAAGAGACCCAGTACTTC; cdr3_aa: CASSLKETQYF
clone_size: once; d_call: -; v_call: TRBV6-1; j_call: TRBJ1-5; cdr3_nt: TGTGCCAGCAGTGAAGGTACGGGGAGTATCTGGCAGCCCCAGCATTTT; cdr3_aa: CASSEGTGSIWQPQHF
clone_size: -; d_call: TRBD2; v_call: TRBV11-3; j_call: TRBJ2-1; cdr3_nt: TGTGCCAGCAGCTTAGTCCTAGCGGGAGGGAATGAGCAGTTCTTC; cdr3_aa: CASSLVLAGGNEQFF
clone_size: -; d_call: TRBD2; v_call: TRBV10-3; j_call: TRBJ2-2; cdr3_nt: TGTGCCATCAGTGAAATCCCTCTCTGGGAGGGCGGGGAGCTGTTTTTT; cdr3_aa: CAISEIPLWEGGELFF
clone_size: once; d_call: TRBD1; v_call: TRBV7-2; j_call: TRBJ2-1; cdr3_nt: TGTGCCAGCAGCCCGGACAGGGGACGCGAGCAGTTCTTC; cdr3_aa: CASSPDRGREQFF
clone_size: -; d_call: TRBD2; v_call: TRBV27; j_call: TRBJ2-7; cdr3_nt: TGTGCCAGCAGTTTAAATATAGCGGGAGGGCCGTACGAGCAGTACTTC; cdr3_aa: CASSLNIAGGPYEQYF
clone_size: -; d_call: -; v_call: TRBV7-9; j_call: TRBJ1-1; cdr3_nt: TGTTCCAGCAGCTCTTTAAGCCCAGGGTCCACTGAAGCTTTCTTT; cdr3_aa: CSSSSLSPGSTEAFF
clone_size: -; d_call: TRBD1; v_call: TRBV5-4; j_call: TRBJ1-2; cdr3_nt: TGTGCCAGCAGCTTGCCACAGGGGGCCTATGGCTACACCTTC; cdr3_aa: CASSLPQGAYGYTF
clone_size: -; d_call: -; v_call: TRBV4-1; j_call: TRBJ2-1; cdr3_nt: TGCGCCAGCAGTCGCACTAGCTGGGGCAATGAGCAGTTCTTC; cdr3_aa: CASSRTSWGNEQFF
clone_size: -; d_call: -; v_call: TRBV6-6; j_call: TRBJ2-1; cdr3_nt: TGTGCCAGCAGTTACGCCATAGAGAGCTCCTACAATGAGCAGTTCTTC; cdr3_aa: CASSYAIESSYNEQFF
clone_size: -; d_call: -; v_call: TRBV7-6; j_call: TRBJ2-3; cdr3_nt: TGTGCCAGCAGCCCACCGGGGGGCGGGGATACGCAGTATTTT; cdr3_aa: CASSPPGGGDTQYF
clone_size: -; d_call: -; v_call: TRBV15; j_call: TRBJ1-5; cdr3_nt: TGTGCCACCAGCAGGGGCCTTCGGGAACAGCCCCAGCATTTT; cdr3_aa: CATSRGLREQPQHF
clone_size: -; d_call: -; v_call: TRBV9; j_call: TRBJ1-3; cdr3_nt: TGTGCCAGCAGCGGAGGGTGGATTACTGGAAACACCATATATTTT; cdr3_aa: CASSGGWITGNTIYF
clone_size: -; d_call: -; v_call: TRBV10-2; j_call: TRBJ2-1; cdr3_nt: TGCGCCAGCAGTGAGTTCGGCCCAATGGAGGATGAGCAGTTCTTC; cdr3_aa: CASSEFGPMEDEQFF
clone_size: -; d_call: TRBD1; v_call: TRBV2; j_call: TRBJ2-7; cdr3_nt: TGTGCCAGCAGTGCCGGGACAGGGGGCTACGAGCAGTACTTC; cdr3_aa: CASSAGTGGYEQYF
clone_size: -; d_call: TRBD1; v_call: TRBV27; j_call: TRBJ2-7; cdr3_nt: TGTGCCAGCAGCGGACAGGAGAGCTACGAGCAGTACTTC; cdr3_aa: CASSGQESYEQYF
clone_size: few; d_call: TRBD2; v_call: TRBV28; j_call: TRBJ2-1; cdr3_nt: TGTGCCACCCCACCGTTAGCGGGGAAGAACAATGAGCAGTTCTTC; cdr3_aa: CATPPLAGKNNEQFF
clone_size: -; d_call: -; v_call: TRBV10-3; j_call: TRBJ1-1; cdr3_nt: TGTGCCATCACCCAAGGGGGGAACACTGAAGCTTTCTTT; cdr3_aa: CAITQGGNTEAFF
clone_size: many; d_call: -; v_call: TRBV6-4; j_call: TRBJ2-2; cdr3_nt: TGTGCCAGCAGTGACGGGGCCACCGGGGAGCTGTTTTTT; cdr3_aa: CASSDGATGELFF
clone_size: -; d_call: -; v_call: TRBV19; j_call: TRBJ1-1; cdr3_nt: TGTGCCAGTAGTCCCGAGCGGGGACTGAACACTGAAGCTTTCTTT; cdr3_aa: CASSPERGLNTEAFF
clone_size: -; d_call: TRBD1; v_call: TRBV6-1; j_call: TRBJ1-2; cdr3_nt: TGTGCCAGCAGCCCCCTCCAGGGGGCGAATGGCTACACCTTC; cdr3_aa: CASSPLQGANGYTF
clone_size: -; d_call: -; v_call: TRBV6-5; j_call: TRBJ1-5; cdr3_nt: TGTGCCACCGGGGGTACAGGCCTCAATCAGCCCCAGCATTTT; cdr3_aa: CATGGTGLNQPQHF
clone_size: -; d_call: -; v_call: TRBV19; j_call: TRBJ1-1; cdr3_nt: TGTGCCAGTAGTTCCGGGACAATGAACACTGAAGCTTTCTTT; cdr3_aa: CASSSGTMNTEAFF
clone_size: -; d_call: TRBD1; v_call: TRBV4-3; j_call: TRBJ1-2; cdr3_nt: TGCGCCAGCAGCCAGGGCCTGGGCAGGGGGGCCGGCTACACCTTC; cdr3_aa: CASSQGLGRGAGYTF
clone_size: -; d_call: -; v_call: TRBV28; j_call: TRBJ2-4; cdr3_nt: TGTGCCAGCAGTTGGGGGGAAACAGGTTACCTACAAAACATTCAGTACTTC; cdr3_aa: CASSWGETGYLQNIQYF
clone_size: -; d_call: -; v_call: TRBV7-2; j_call: TRBJ2-3; cdr3_nt: TGTGCCAGCAGTCCAATTCAGGGAGGTCCAGATACGCAGTATTTT; cdr3_aa: CASSPIQGGPDTQYF
clone_size: -; d_call: TRBD2; v_call: TRBV30; j_call: TRBJ2-1; cdr3_nt: TGTGCCTGGAGTGAGGGGGTTGGGCTACCTAGCGGGGCTTACAATGAGCAGTTCTTC; cdr3_aa: CAWSEGVGLPSGAYNEQFF
clone_size: -; d_call: TRBD1; v_call: TRBV30; j_call: TRBJ1-4; cdr3_nt: TGTGCCTGGAGTGATCGACAGGGTGAAACTGAAAAACTGTTTTTT; cdr3_aa: CAWSDRQGETEKLFF
clone_size: -; d_call: -; v_call: TRBV11-3; j_call: TRBJ2-7; cdr3_nt: TGTGCCAGCAGTACGGTGGGGGGAAACGAGCAGTACTTC; cdr3_aa: CASSTVGGNEQYF
clone_size: -; d_call: TRBD1; v_call: TRBV29-1; j_call: TRBJ1-2; cdr3_nt: TGCAGCGTTGCTCGACAGGGAAGTAACTATGGCTACACCTTC; cdr3_aa: CSVARQGSNYGYTF
clone_size: -; d_call: -; v_call: TRBV28; j_call: TRBJ2-7; cdr3_nt: TGTGCCAGCAGTTTATCGACAGTCACCTACGAGCAGTACTTC; cdr3_aa: CASSLSTVTYEQYF